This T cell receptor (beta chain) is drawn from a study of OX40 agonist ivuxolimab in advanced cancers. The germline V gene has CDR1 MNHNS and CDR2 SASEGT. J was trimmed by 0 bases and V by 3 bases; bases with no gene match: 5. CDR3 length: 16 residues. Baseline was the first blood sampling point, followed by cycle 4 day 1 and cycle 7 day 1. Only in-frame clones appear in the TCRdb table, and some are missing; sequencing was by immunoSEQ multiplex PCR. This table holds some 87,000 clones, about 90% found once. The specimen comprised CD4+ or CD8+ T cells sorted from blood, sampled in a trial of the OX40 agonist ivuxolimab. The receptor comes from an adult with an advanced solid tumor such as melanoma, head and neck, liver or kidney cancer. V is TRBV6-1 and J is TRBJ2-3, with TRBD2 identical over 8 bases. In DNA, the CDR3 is TGTGCCAGCAGTGACGTAGGCGGGAGGAGCACAGATACGCAGTATTTT. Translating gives CASSDVGGRSTDTQYF.